In its sample, the clone carrying this T cell receptor (beta chain) was seen a few times. This specimen belongs to a study of blood T cell repertoires in COVID-19. At the level of the study: The United States, Italy and Spain supplied acute and convalescent COVID-19 samples. Sample material is recorded as cDNA or gDNA derived from T cells, B-cell-depleted T cells, or PBMCs.

Repertoires were generated with immunoSEQ multiplex PCR, while TCRdb's copy carries only in-frame clones and drops some. The sample holds roughly 150,000 clones, approximately 83% seen once. The germline V gene has CDR1 KGHSH and CDR2 LQKENI. This CDR3 comprises 14 residues. V lost 4 bases to trimming and J lost 6 bases; unmatched junction nucleotides: 6. The receptor comes from a human donor in a cohort sampled during active COVID-19. The chain uses TRBV18 and TRBJ2-3; 8 positions match TRBD2. Sequencing was done on a sample of peripheral blood. CDR3 sequence (DNA): TGTGCCAGCTCACAGGGACTAGACTCGGATACGCAGTATTTT. It is translated as CASSQGLDSDTQYF.